The 4 T cell receptor beta chains presented below share a single source sample, sequenced in a study of CD8+ T cells in alopecia areata. Sequencing templates came from extracted RNA that was reverse transcribed into cDNA. Clones were sequenced by immunoSEQ multiplex PCR, and TCRdb holds only the in-frame ones, with some missing. The sample records 110,000 or so clones, 58% being singletons. The treatment was: oral pan-JAK inhibitor, 5-10 mg twice daily. The input for sequencing was CD8+ T cells sorted from blood, taken at week 4, from a patient treated with tofacitinib. The source of these receptors is a human donor with alopecia areata.

This chain links TRBV2 with TRBJ2-7; TRBD2 matches at 12 bases. This CDR3 region has 15 residues. Germline CDR1 is SNHLY and CDR2 is FYNNEI. J was trimmed by 3 bases and V by 5 bases; bases with no gene match: 5. CDR3 nucleotide sequence: TGTGCCAGCAGTAACCGACTAGCGGGGGACTACGAGCAGTACTTC. Translated: CASSNRLAGDYEQYF.

With regard to this clone: This same CDR3 is encoded by further DNA sequences in the sample. The chain combines TRBV29-1 with TRBJ1-2; 7 nucleotides align to TRBD1. Germline V gene lookup returns CDR1 SQVTM and CDR2 ANQGSEA. The CDR3 has 12 residues. J gave up 3 bases and V 6 bases, and 4 bases lay outside the gene matches. The CDR3 sequence: CSVDTGDYGYTF. The CDR3 region has the DNA TGCAGCGTAGACACAGGGGACTATGGCTACACCTTC.

Written as DNA, the CDR3 is TGTGCCAGCAGTGCCTCGGGGGCTTTCTTT. This sequence encodes CASSASGAFF. The chain employs TRBV25-1 and TRBJ1-1; D remains unclear. The length of the CDR3 is 10 residues. Trimming cost V 4 bases and J 11 bases, with 8 bases left between them. Looked up from germline, CDR1 is MGHDK and CDR2 is SYGVNS.

J is TRBJ2-7 and V is TRBV13; 9 bases fit TRBD2. The CDR3 consists of 16 residues. Germline V CDR1 and CDR2: PRHDT, FYEKMQ (reference sequence). The V gene end was trimmed by 4 bases and the J gene end by 1 base; junction bases not matched to a gene: 8. The CDR3 region is CASSSPKTSGSYEQYF. Here the CDR3 DNA reads TGTGCCAGCAGCTCCCCCAAGACTAGCGGATCCTACGAGCAGTACTTC.